Listed below are T cell receptor beta chains from one sample, sequenced in a study of radiotherapy plus CTLA-4 blockade in lung cancer. Here immunoSEQ multiplex PCR was the method, and the copy in TCRdb shows in-frame clones only, minus some. The sample records approximately 73,000 clones, around 87% being singletons. Sequenced here: peripheral blood, sampled from a patient treated with radiotherapy plus ipilimumab. These receptors all stem from a human donor with non-small cell lung cancer that progressed on radiotherapy plus ipilimumab. Both conserved end residues are part of each CDR3. D genes are given only for firm matches. Size values are once, few and many counts, or a class for expanded clones, and some rows have none.

d_gene: .; abundance: .; v_gene: TRBV7-9; j_gene: TRBJ1-5; CDR3nt: TGTGCCAGCAGCCCCCAGGGTAATCAGCCCCAGCATTTT; CDR3aa: CASSPQGNQPQHF
d_gene: .; abundance: .; v_gene: TRBV7-2; j_gene: TRBJ2-1; CDR3nt: TGTGCCAGCAGCTTCGGGGGGCACAATGAGCAGTTCTTC; CDR3aa: CASSFGGHNEQFF
d_gene: TRBD1; abundance: .; v_gene: TRBV2; j_gene: TRBJ2-2; CDR3nt: TGTGCCAGCCAGGGGGCAGAAACCGGGGAGCTGTTTTTT; CDR3aa: CASQGAETGELFF
d_gene: .; abundance: .; v_gene: TRBV19; j_gene: TRBJ2-7; CDR3nt: TGTGCCAGTAGTTCGGGGCCCGGGACTTACTCCTACGAGCAGTACTTC; CDR3aa: CASSSGPGTYSYEQYF
d_gene: TRBD2; abundance: .; v_gene: TRBV5-1; j_gene: TRBJ2-3; CDR3nt: TGCGCCAGCAGCGTAGCAACTAGCGGAAGCACAGATACGCAGTATTTT; CDR3aa: CASSVATSGSTDTQYF
d_gene: .; abundance: .; v_gene: TRBV4-2; j_gene: TRBJ2-4; CDR3nt: TGTGCCAGCAGCCAAGAAACAGGAAACCAAGCCAAAAACATTCAGTACTTC; CDR3aa: CASSQETGNQAKNIQYF
d_gene: .; abundance: .; v_gene: TRBV19; j_gene: TRBJ1-2; CDR3nt: TGTGCCAGTATGGGGGAGGTGGCCTATGGCTACACCTTC; CDR3aa: CASMGEVAYGYTF
d_gene: TRBD1; abundance: .; v_gene: TRBV10-3; j_gene: TRBJ2-5; CDR3nt: TGTGCCATCAGTGAAGGGACAGGGCAAGAGACCCAGTACTTC; CDR3aa: CAISEGTGQETQYF
d_gene: .; abundance: .; v_gene: TRBV5-4; j_gene: TRBJ2-3; CDR3nt: TGTGCCAGCAGCTTGGCTGGCCCAGATACGCAGTATTTT; CDR3aa: CASSLAGPDTQYF
d_gene: .; abundance: .; v_gene: TRBV20-1; j_gene: TRBJ1-1; CDR3nt: TGCAGTGCTAGAGTGGTCGCTGAAGCTTTCTTT; CDR3aa: CSARVVAEAFF
d_gene: .; abundance: few; v_gene: TRBV6-1; j_gene: TRBJ1-5; CDR3nt: TGTGCCAGCAGTGCGGACCGTAGCAATCAGCCCCAGCATTTT; CDR3aa: CASSADRSNQPQHF
d_gene: TRBD1; abundance: .; v_gene: TRBV29-1; j_gene: TRBJ2-3; CDR3nt: TGCAGCGTTGAAGAACAGGGGTCTAGCACAGATACGCAGTATTTT; CDR3aa: CSVEEQGSSTDTQYF
d_gene: .; abundance: .; v_gene: TRBV5-1; j_gene: TRBJ1-1; CDR3nt: TGCGCCAGCAGCTATACTGGGCAGTTGAACACTGAAGCTTTCTTT; CDR3aa: CASSYTGQLNTEAFF
d_gene: .; abundance: .; v_gene: TRBV29-1; j_gene: TRBJ1-3; CDR3nt: TGCAGCGTTTCAGTCCAGAGGGCTGGAAACACCATATATTTT; CDR3aa: CSVSVQRAGNTIYF
d_gene: .; abundance: few; v_gene: TRBV6-1; j_gene: TRBJ1-1; CDR3nt: TGTGCCGGTGGACAGATTTTTGGGGGCACTGAAGCTTTCTTT; CDR3aa: CAGGQIFGGTEAFF
d_gene: TRBD1; abundance: once; v_gene: TRBV5-1; j_gene: TRBJ2-7; CDR3nt: TGCGCCAGCAGCTCGGACAGGGGGCTTAACGAGCAGTACTTC; CDR3aa: CASSSDRGLNEQYF
d_gene: .; abundance: .; v_gene: TRBV9; j_gene: TRBJ2-7; CDR3nt: TGTGCCAGCAGCTTCGGGATAGGTACGCGCGACGAGCAGTACTTC; CDR3aa: CASSFGIGTRDEQYF
d_gene: TRBD1; abundance: .; v_gene: TRBV28; j_gene: TRBJ2-7; CDR3nt: TGTGCCAGCAGCTCCACAGGGGTCGAGCAGTACTTC; CDR3aa: CASSSTGVEQYF
d_gene: .; abundance: once; v_gene: TRBV27; j_gene: TRBJ2-3; CDR3nt: TGTGCCAGTAGAGTGTTAGATACGCAGTATTTT; CDR3aa: CASRVLDTQYF
d_gene: .; abundance: .; v_gene: TRBV10-3; j_gene: TRBJ1-2; CDR3nt: TGTGCCATCAGTGAGTCGACAGCCAAGTACACCTTC; CDR3aa: CAISESTAKYTF
d_gene: .; abundance: .; v_gene: TRBV2; j_gene: TRBJ1-4; CDR3nt: TGTGCCAGCAGTGAACAGGGCCTTTTCGGTGAAAAACTGTTTTTT; CDR3aa: CASSEQGLFGEKLFF
d_gene: TRBD1; abundance: few; v_gene: TRBV11-1; j_gene: TRBJ1-2; CDR3nt: TGTGCCAGCACGGACAGGGCAGCCTATGGCTACACCTTC; CDR3aa: CASTDRAAYGYTF
d_gene: .; abundance: .; v_gene: TRBV11-2; j_gene: TRBJ1-2; CDR3nt: TGTGCCAGCAGCTTAGATCTGTTTGGGGACCGCTACACCTTC; CDR3aa: CASSLDLFGDRYTF
d_gene: TRBD2; abundance: .; v_gene: TRBV4-1; j_gene: TRBJ2-2; CDR3nt: TGCGCCAGCAGCCAAGAAAGACTAGCGGGAGGGAAGGTTGGCGGGGAGCTGTTTTTT; CDR3aa: CASSQERLAGGKVGGELFF
d_gene: .; abundance: .; v_gene: TRBV13; j_gene: TRBJ2-2; CDR3nt: TGTGCCAGCAGCTTAGTGGGGCGCGGGACAGTCAACGGGGAGCTGTTTTTT; CDR3aa: CASSLVGRGTVNGELFF
d_gene: TRBD2; abundance: .; v_gene: TRBV30; j_gene: TRBJ2-1; CDR3nt: TGTGCCTGGAGTGTTGCGGGGGCGGGGGGGCAGTTCTTC; CDR3aa: CAWSVAGAGGQFF
d_gene: TRBD2; abundance: few; v_gene: TRBV5-1; j_gene: TRBJ2-1; CDR3nt: TGCGCCAGCAGCATCTCTCCTAGCGGGGAGATATACAATGAGCAGTTCTTC; CDR3aa: CASSISPSGEIYNEQFF
d_gene: .; abundance: .; v_gene: TRBV25-1; j_gene: TRBJ1-4; CDR3nt: TGTGCCAGCAGTGAAACCGGTGAAAAACTGTTTTTT; CDR3aa: CASSETGEKLFF
d_gene: .; abundance: .; v_gene: TRBV5-6; j_gene: TRBJ2-2; CDR3nt: TGTGCCAGCAGCTTGGGTGGGGGACCCGGGGAGCTGTTTTTT; CDR3aa: CASSLGGGPGELFF
d_gene: .; abundance: .; v_gene: TRBV28; j_gene: TRBJ1-2; CDR3nt: TGTGCCAGCAGCATGGGGGGGCCCTATGGCTACACCTTC; CDR3aa: CASSMGGPYGYTF
d_gene: TRBD2; abundance: few; v_gene: TRBV27; j_gene: TRBJ2-1; CDR3nt: TGTGCCAGCAGTCCCCTTAGTGGACTAGCGGGAGGTAATGAGCAGTTCTTC; CDR3aa: CASSPLSGLAGGNEQFF
d_gene: .; abundance: .; v_gene: TRBV13; j_gene: TRBJ1-2; CDR3nt: TGTGCCAGCAGCTTCGCCGGGAGTAACTATGGCTACACCTTC; CDR3aa: CASSFAGSNYGYTF
d_gene: TRBD2; abundance: .; v_gene: TRBV9; j_gene: TRBJ2-5; CDR3nt: TGTGCCAGCAGCGTATTTGATAGCGGGATACAAGAGACCCAGTACTTC; CDR3aa: CASSVFDSGIQETQYF
d_gene: .; abundance: .; v_gene: TRBV30; j_gene: TRBJ1-5; CDR3nt: TGTGCCTGGAGTATACAGGGCAATCAGCCCCAGCATTTT; CDR3aa: CAWSIQGNQPQHF
d_gene: .; abundance: .; v_gene: TRBV12-2; j_gene: TRBJ2-7; CDR3nt: TGTGCAAGACAACTCGTTGCAGCCACCTACGAGCAGTACTTC; CDR3aa: CARQLVAATYEQYF
d_gene: .; abundance: .; v_gene: TRBV6-4; j_gene: TRBJ1-1; CDR3nt: TGTGCCAGCAGTGGGAGTATCGGCACTGAAGCTTTCTTT; CDR3aa: CASSGSIGTEAFF
d_gene: .; abundance: .; v_gene: TRBV2; j_gene: TRBJ2-7; CDR3nt: TGTGCCAGCAGTGAAGGGGAGGAAGAACTTTACGAGCAGTACTTC; CDR3aa: CASSEGEEELYEQYF
d_gene: .; abundance: .; v_gene: TRBV5-1; j_gene: TRBJ2-1; CDR3nt: TGCGCCAGTCGGCCGAGCGGGACAGGCTACAATGAGCAGTTCTTC; CDR3aa: CASRPSGTGYNEQFF
d_gene: TRBD1; abundance: once; v_gene: TRBV28; j_gene: TRBJ2-2; CDR3nt: TGTGCCAGCAGTTTGGGACAGGGGGCCGTCACCGGGGAGCTGTTTTTT; CDR3aa: CASSLGQGAVTGELFF
d_gene: TRBD1; abundance: .; v_gene: TRBV4-1; j_gene: TRBJ1-1; CDR3nt: TGCGCCAGCAGCCAAGACCCACAGGGGAAGGCTTTCTTT; CDR3aa: CASSQDPQGKAFF
d_gene: .; abundance: .; v_gene: TRBV9; j_gene: TRBJ1-2; CDR3nt: TGTGCCAGCAGCGTAAATCAATTTGGCTACACCTTC; CDR3aa: CASSVNQFGYTF
d_gene: .; abundance: .; v_gene: TRBV5-1; j_gene: TRBJ1-2; CDR3nt: TGCGCCAGCAGCTTCGTGGGGACAACTAACTATGGCTACACCTTC; CDR3aa: CASSFVGTTNYGYTF
d_gene: .; abundance: .; v_gene: TRBV2; j_gene: TRBJ2-5; CDR3nt: TGTGCCAGCAGTGGACAGGTATCCTACTTC; CDR3aa: CASSGQVSYF
d_gene: .; abundance: .; v_gene: TRBV27; j_gene: TRBJ2-2; CDR3nt: TGTGCCAGCAGTTTCCTATCCGGGGAGCTGTTTTTT; CDR3aa: CASSFLSGELFF
d_gene: .; abundance: few; v_gene: TRBV19; j_gene: TRBJ2-2; CDR3nt: TGTGCCAGTAGTATTGTAGCCAGGGACACCGGGGAGCTGTTTTTT; CDR3aa: CASSIVARDTGELFF
d_gene: TRBD1; abundance: .; v_gene: TRBV9; j_gene: TRBJ1-5; CDR3nt: TGTGCCAGCAGCGGGGGACAGGGGTGGCGTCAGCCCCAGCATTTT; CDR3aa: CASSGGQGWRQPQHF
d_gene: .; abundance: once; v_gene: TRBV15; j_gene: TRBJ2-1; CDR3nt: TGTGCCACCAGCGCAAGACTAGGGGGCAATGAGCAGTTCTTC; CDR3aa: CATSARLGGNEQFF
d_gene: .; abundance: .; v_gene: TRBV10-3; j_gene: TRBJ2-1; CDR3nt: TGTGCCATCAGTGAACCGGTCGGGGACAATGAGCAGTTCTTC; CDR3aa: CAISEPVGDNEQFF
d_gene: .; abundance: once; v_gene: TRBV30; j_gene: TRBJ1-4; CDR3nt: TGTGCCTGGACTCGAGGGAGGGAAGAAGAAAAACTGTTTTTT; CDR3aa: CAWTRGREEEKLFF
d_gene: .; abundance: .; v_gene: TRBV19; j_gene: TRBJ1-5; CDR3nt: TGTGCCAGTGAGGGGAAGGGTAGCAATCAGCCCCAGCATTTT; CDR3aa: CASEGKGSNQPQHF